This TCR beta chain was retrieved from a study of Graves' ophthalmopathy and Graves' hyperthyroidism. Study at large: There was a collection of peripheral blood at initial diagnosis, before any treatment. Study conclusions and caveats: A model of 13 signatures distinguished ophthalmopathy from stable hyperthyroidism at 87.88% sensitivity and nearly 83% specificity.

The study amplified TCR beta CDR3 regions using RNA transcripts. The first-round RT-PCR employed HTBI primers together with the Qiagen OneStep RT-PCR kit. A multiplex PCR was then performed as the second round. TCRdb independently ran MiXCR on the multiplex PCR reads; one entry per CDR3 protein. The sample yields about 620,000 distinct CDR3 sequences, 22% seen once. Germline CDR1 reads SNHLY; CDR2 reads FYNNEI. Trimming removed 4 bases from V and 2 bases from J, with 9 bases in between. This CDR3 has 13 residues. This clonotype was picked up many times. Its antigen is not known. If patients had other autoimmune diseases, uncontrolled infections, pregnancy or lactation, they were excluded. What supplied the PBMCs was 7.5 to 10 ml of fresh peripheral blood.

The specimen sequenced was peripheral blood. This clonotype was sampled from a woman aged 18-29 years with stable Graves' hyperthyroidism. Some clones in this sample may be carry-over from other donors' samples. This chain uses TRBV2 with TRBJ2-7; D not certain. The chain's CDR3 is CASSGIFAYEQYF. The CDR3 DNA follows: TGTGCCAGCAGTGGGATTTTCGCCTACGAGCAGTACTTC.